These T cell receptor beta chains were read from a single sample in a study of cytomegalovirus exposure and HLA in healthy donors. TCRdb keeps only in-frame clones here, not all; method: immunoSEQ multiplex PCR. This table has some 170,000 clones, approximately 72% appearing once. Sequenced material: PBMCs. All receptors come from a human donor in good health. Both conserved end residues are part of each CDR3. D genes are given only for firm matches. Clone sizes are given selectively: once, few, many, or a class where the clone is expanded.

abundance: NA; d_gene: TRBD2; v_gene: TRBV25-1; j_gene: TRBJ2-3; CDR3nt: TGTGCCAGCAGTGAATGGGGCTGGCGGGGGGGGACAGATACGCAGTATTTT; CDR3aa: CASSEWGWRGGTDTQYF
abundance: NA; d_gene: NA; v_gene: TRBV30; j_gene: TRBJ2-7; CDR3nt: TGTGCCTGGAGTGCCCAGGTAAATGAGCAGTACTTC; CDR3aa: CAWSAQVNEQYF
abundance: NA; d_gene: TRBD1; v_gene: TRBV27; j_gene: TRBJ1-1; CDR3nt: TGTGCCAGCAGGGCCCGGGACAGGGAATTGGGAGCTTTCTTT; CDR3aa: CASRARDRELGAFF
abundance: NA; d_gene: NA; v_gene: TRBV4-1; j_gene: TRBJ2-5; CDR3nt: TGCGCCAGCAGCTTAACAGGGCCGGAGACCCAGTACTTC; CDR3aa: CASSLTGPETQYF
abundance: NA; d_gene: NA; v_gene: TRBV7-2; j_gene: TRBJ1-2; CDR3nt: TGTGCCAGCAGCCCGTCAGGGCAACCCTATGGCTACACCTTC; CDR3aa: CASSPSGQPYGYTF
abundance: few; d_gene: NA; v_gene: TRBV5-1; j_gene: TRBJ1-5; CDR3nt: TGCGCCAGCAGCTTCGATAGAAATCAGCCCCAGCATTTT; CDR3aa: CASSFDRNQPQHF
abundance: NA; d_gene: NA; v_gene: TRBV7-3; j_gene: TRBJ2-3; CDR3nt: TGTGCCAGCAGCCCAGCAGGGTCAGATACGCAGTATTTT; CDR3aa: CASSPAGSDTQYF
abundance: NA; d_gene: TRBD1; v_gene: TRBV9; j_gene: TRBJ2-1; CDR3nt: TGTGCCAGCAGCGGCACAGGGGGTGGTAACAATGAGCAGTTCTTC; CDR3aa: CASSGTGGGNNEQFF
abundance: NA; d_gene: TRBD1; v_gene: TRBV29-1; j_gene: TRBJ2-7; CDR3nt: TGCAGCGTTGAAGATGGGACAGGAGTCGCTGGCGAGCAGTACTTC; CDR3aa: CSVEDGTGVAGEQYF
abundance: NA; d_gene: NA; v_gene: TRBV7-9; j_gene: TRBJ1-2; CDR3nt: TGTTCCAGCAGCTGGGGCAGAGCGGGCTACACCTTC; CDR3aa: CSSSWGRAGYTF
abundance: NA; d_gene: NA; v_gene: TRBV4-1; j_gene: TRBJ2-5; CDR3nt: TGCGCCAGCAGCCTAGCAGGAGGAGAGACCCAGTACTTC; CDR3aa: CASSLAGGETQYF
abundance: NA; d_gene: NA; v_gene: TRBV7-8; j_gene: TRBJ2-3; CDR3nt: TGTGCCAGCAGCTTAGTTGTGACCGGGGATACGCAGTATTTT; CDR3aa: CASSLVVTGDTQYF
abundance: NA; d_gene: TRBD1; v_gene: TRBV4-1; j_gene: TRBJ1-1; CDR3nt: TGCGCCAGCAGCCAAGTCGCCGGGACAGGGGGTTTATTTATGAACACTGAAGCTTTCTTT; CDR3aa: CASSQVAGTGGLFMNTEAFF
abundance: NA; d_gene: TRBD2; v_gene: TRBV29-1; j_gene: TRBJ2-1; CDR3nt: TGCAGCGTCCCCGGTCCCCTGGCGGGGGGTTACAATGAGCAGTTCTTC; CDR3aa: CSVPGPLAGGYNEQFF
abundance: NA; d_gene: NA; v_gene: TRBV9; j_gene: TRBJ1-1; CDR3nt: TGTGCCAGCAGCCCCCTGGGCAGATACACTGAAGCTTTCTTT; CDR3aa: CASSPLGRYTEAFF
abundance: NA; d_gene: TRBD1; v_gene: TRBV4-1; j_gene: TRBJ1-2; CDR3nt: TGCGCCAGCAGTCTGGACAGGGGGAACTATGGCTACACCTTC; CDR3aa: CASSLDRGNYGYTF
abundance: NA; d_gene: NA; v_gene: TRBV19; j_gene: TRBJ2-5; CDR3nt: TGTGCCAGTAGTATGTCGGGAGAGACCCAGTACTTC; CDR3aa: CASSMSGETQYF
abundance: NA; d_gene: TRBD1; v_gene: TRBV25-1; j_gene: TRBJ2-1; CDR3nt: TGTGCCACCAAAGGGACAGGGGCGATCAATGAGCAGTTCTTC; CDR3aa: CATKGTGAINEQFF
abundance: NA; d_gene: NA; v_gene: TRBV27; j_gene: TRBJ1-5; CDR3nt: TGTGCCAGCAGGTCGGGTGGAGGGGATCGTAGCAATCAGCCCCAGCATTTT; CDR3aa: CASRSGGGDRSNQPQHF
abundance: few; d_gene: NA; v_gene: TRBV7-8; j_gene: TRBJ2-1; CDR3nt: TGTGCCAGCAGCTCGACTATTTCCGGCTACAATGAGCAGTTCTTC; CDR3aa: CASSSTISGYNEQFF
abundance: NA; d_gene: NA; v_gene: TRBV5-6; j_gene: TRBJ2-3; CDR3nt: TGTGCCAGCAGCCCCACACTGACTTCCCATACGCAGTATTTT; CDR3aa: CASSPTLTSHTQYF
abundance: NA; d_gene: NA; v_gene: TRBV15; j_gene: TRBJ1-1; CDR3nt: TGTGCCACCAGCATCCTGAGTGGAGGAAACACTGAAGCTTTCTTT; CDR3aa: CATSILSGGNTEAFF
abundance: NA; d_gene: NA; v_gene: TRBV23-1; j_gene: TRBJ1-5; CDR3nt: TGCGCCAGCAGTCAATCGGAGGGGAGGTGGGCCCAGCATTTT; CDR3aa: CASSQSEGRWAQHF
abundance: NA; d_gene: TRBD1; v_gene: TRBV27; j_gene: TRBJ1-5; CDR3nt: TGTGCCAGCAGTGGGGGGACAGCAGACAATCAGCCCCAGCATTTT; CDR3aa: CASSGGTADNQPQHF
abundance: NA; d_gene: TRBD1; v_gene: TRBV2; j_gene: TRBJ1-2; CDR3nt: TGTGCCAGCAGTGAAGAGACAGGGGATTATGGCTACACCTTC; CDR3aa: CASSEETGDYGYTF
abundance: NA; d_gene: NA; v_gene: TRBV10-1; j_gene: TRBJ2-7; CDR3nt: TGCGCCAGCAGTGAGTCGTCTAGCGTTAGCTACGAGCAGTACTTC; CDR3aa: CASSESSSVSYEQYF
abundance: NA; d_gene: TRBD1; v_gene: TRBV5-1; j_gene: TRBJ1-4; CDR3nt: TGCGCCAGCAGCCCTATGGACAGGGGAAGGCCAACTAATGAAAAACTGTTTTTT; CDR3aa: CASSPMDRGRPTNEKLFF
abundance: few; d_gene: NA; v_gene: TRBV7-9; j_gene: TRBJ2-5; CDR3nt: TGTGCCAGCAGCTTGGGGGGACTGGGCCAAGAGACCCAGTACTTC; CDR3aa: CASSLGGLGQETQYF
abundance: NA; d_gene: NA; v_gene: TRBV20-1; j_gene: TRBJ2-1; CDR3nt: TGCAGTGTACTAGCCGAGGGGCAGTTCTTC; CDR3aa: CSVLAEGQFF
abundance: NA; d_gene: TRBD2; v_gene: TRBV23-1; j_gene: TRBJ2-3; CDR3nt: TGCGCCCAACACCCGGGACTAGCGGCCACAGATACGCAGTATTTT; CDR3aa: CAQHPGLAATDTQYF